The present entry profiles one TCR beta chain with its context. Its antigen remains unknown. This sample was included in a study of B cell selection in AIRE deficiency. General observations from the study: Shorter CDR3s marked shared Treg sequences, biased toward few non-templated insertions. Healthy Tconv contained about 35% of shared healthy Treg sequences; only TCRbeta sequenced.

Profiled with immunoSEQ multiplex PCR; TCRdb holds only in-frame clones, not every one. The table lists roughly 24,000 clones, approximately 96% of them singletons. The CDR3 covers 15 residues. The junction had 10 bases not matched to a gene; V was cut back by 9 bases and J by 2 bases. Germline assignment: CDR1 ENHRY and CDR2 SYGVKD. Conventional CD4 T cells were sorted as CD4+CD127+ cells. What was sequenced was CD4+CD127+ conventional T cells sorted from PBMCs. This chain links TRBV10-3 with TRBJ2-3, with 8 bases aligning to TRBD1. The sequence derives from a human donor in good health. The CDR3 is CAIKEGDRITDTQYF. CDR3 nucleotides: TGTGCCATTAAAGAGGGGGACAGGATCACAGATACGCAGTATTTT.